The 20 T cell receptor beta chains given below trace back to one sample, sequenced in a study of cytomegalovirus exposure and HLA in healthy donors. With 60 Vbeta and 13 Jbeta primers, the PCR was carried out. TCRdb's copy holds only in-frame clones and misses some; the assay was immunoSEQ multiplex PCR. The sample carries around 130,000 clones, roughly four fifths recorded once. Source material: PBMCs. The receptors stem from a woman in her fifties or sixties in good health and CMV-seronegative.

The rearrangement joins TRBV28 to TRBJ1-5, with 7 bases identical to TRBD1. The germline CDR1 and CDR2 sequences are MDHEN and SYDVKM. The trim removed 6 bases at V and 4 bases at J, leaving 6 bases unmatched. The CDR3 totals 14 residues. The CDR3 reads CASSPDRVNQPQHF. The CDR3 DNA reads TGTGCCAGCAGCCCCGACAGGGTAAATCAGCCCCAGCATTTT.

The CDR3 is CASSLGVSGRRTDTQYF. In DNA, the CDR3 is TGTGCCAGCAGCTTAGGAGTTAGCGGGAGGCGAACAGATACGCAGTATTTT. The V and J genes are TRBV7-9 and TRBJ2-3; TRBD2 agrees at 10 bases. Germline-derived CDR1 and CDR2 are SEHNR and FQNEAQ (reference sequence). The CDR3 length is 17 residues. Trimming removed 1 base from V and 3 bases from J; junction bases left unmatched: 7. Supplemented by reference TRBV7-9 and TRBJ2-3, the full variable domain reads DTGVSQNPRHKITKRGQNVTFRCDPISEHNRLYWYRQTLGQGPEFLTYFQNEAQLEKSRLLSDRFSAERPKGSFSTLEIQRTEQGDSAMYLCASSLGVSGRRTDTQYFGPGTRLTVL.

The V and J genes are TRBV7-9 and TRBJ2-3; 10 bases are shared with TRBD2. This CDR3 is 17 amino acids long. Germline CDR1 and CDR2: SEHNR and FQNEAQ (reference sequence). After removal of 8 bases from V and 1 base from J, the junction contained 12 bases not matched to a gene. The CDR3 spells CASGASGSNRGTDTQYF. The CDR3 coding sequence is TGTGCCAGCGGGGCTAGCGGGAGTAATAGAGGCACAGATACGCAGTATTTT.

This chain connects TRBV5-1 to TRBJ2-1, with TRBD2 matching over 7 bases. The CDR3 is made up of 15 amino acids. Germline trimming cut 2 bases from V and 4 bases from J; bases unmatched to any gene: 6. Germline V gene sequence: CDR1 SGHRS, CDR2 YFSETQ. This CDR3 is CASSFGLGGYNEQFF. The CDR3 DNA follows: TGCGCCAGCAGCTTCGGACTAGGAGGGTACAATGAGCAGTTCTTC.

This clone was observed a few times. The gene calls are TRBV5-1 and TRBJ2-7; 9 positions agree with TRBD2. CDR3 size: 15 residues. The V and J ends lost 0 bases and 6 bases, in that order; junction bases with no gene match: 7. Germline loops: CDR1 SGHRS, CDR2 YFSETQ. This CDR3 is CASSLDGTSSVEQYF. The CDR3 DNA follows: TGCGCCAGCAGCTTGGATGGGACTAGCTCCGTCGAGCAGTACTTC.

This chain joins TRBV28 and TRBJ1-5; no clear D gene. From germline, CDR1 is MDHEN and CDR2 SYDVKM. There are 14 residues in the CDR3. V lost 10 bases and J 0 bases, leaving 13 bases between the germline ends. The CDR3 DNA is TGTGCCATAGAGCGAGTAACTAGCAATCAGCCCCAGCATTTT. Translating gives CAIERVTSNQPQHF.

The chain is built from TRBV6-5 and TRBJ1-1, with D perhaps TRBD1 (5 bases). V lost 4 bases to trimming and J lost 6 bases, with 12 bases between them. Per germline, CDR1 MNHEY and CDR2 SVGAGI. This CDR3 contains 13 residues. The CDR3 bases are TGTGCCAGCAGTTCCGGACGGGGGTCTGAAGCTTTCTTT. Translation gives CASSSGRGSEAFF.

The chain joins TRBV27 to TRBJ1-1; D unclear. Deletions cut 3 bases from V and 1 base from J, with 6 bases between. The CDR3 length is 13 residues. CDR1 and CDR2 from the germline V gene are MNHEY and SMNVEV (reference sequence). The DNA of the CDR3 is TGTGCCAGCAGTTTTCCGGGGAACACTGAAGCTTTCTTT. Its translation: CASSFPGNTEAFF.

The chain carries TRBV30 and TRBJ1-3, with TRBD1 matching over 7 bases. The CDR3 loop spans 17 amino acids. Unmatched junction bases numbered 10, after V lost 0 bases and J lost 2 bases. CDR1 is GTSNPN, CDR2 SVGIG, per germline (reference sequence). DNA of the CDR3: TGTGCCTGGAGTGTACTGGGGGACAGTCGGGCTGGAAACACCATATATTTT. This gives the protein CAWSVLGDSRAGNTIYF.

J is TRBJ2-3 and V is TRBV5-1, with D maybe TRBD2 (6 bases). CDR1 SGHRS and CDR2 YFSETQ come from the germline V gene. Between the trimmed V and J ends, which lost 4 bases and 4 bases, there was a span of 10 bases. The CDR3 is 13 residues long. The DNA of the CDR3 is TGCGCCAGCAGCCGATGGGAGGCAGATACGCAGTATTTT. This encodes CASSRWEADTQYF.

This chain links TRBV2 with TRBJ1-5; 9 positions match TRBD1. After removal of 5 bases from V and 0 bases from J, the junction contained 5 bases not matched to a gene. CDR1 is SNHLY, CDR2 FYNNEI, per germline. CDR3 length: 16 residues. DNA of the CDR3: TGTGCCAGCAGTAAGGGACAGGGATATAGCAATCAGCCCCAGCATTTT. As protein: CASSKGQGYSNQPQHF.

This clone occurred once. The V call is TRBV2, the J call TRBJ1-2; 8 bases match TRBD1. This CDR3 spans 13 amino acids. The germline V gene encodes CDR1 SNHLY and CDR2 FYNNEI. V shed 6 bases and J 2 bases; nucleotides not matched to a gene: 2. The CDR3 DNA follows: TGTGCCAGCAGGGACAGGGAGAACTATGGCTACACCTTC. Translation gives CASRDRENYGYTF.

The chain joins TRBV12-5 to TRBJ1-2; TRBD1 is a possible D gene (6 bases). From germline, CDR1 is LGHNT and CDR2 FRNRAP. Trimming took 6 bases from V and 4 from J, leaving 15 bases between them. This CDR3 spans 14 amino acids. CDR3 DNA: TGTGCTAGTGGAGACAGGCTTCAGGGCTATGGCTACACCTTC. It is translated as CASGDRLQGYGYTF.

The rearrangement uses TRBV14 and TRBJ1-3; tentatively, D is TRBD1 (5 bases). V lost 0 bases and J lost 5, with 14 bases in between. Germline CDR1 and CDR2: SGHDN and FVKESK. This CDR3 is built from 16 residues. The DNA of the CDR3 is TGTGCCAGCAGCCAAGACATAGGACACCTTAGAAACACCATATATTTT. It encodes CASSQDIGHLRNTIYF.

The genes are TRBV30 and TRBJ1-1, with D perhaps matching TRBD1 (5 bases). The CDR3 sequence is 13 residues long. The V gene lost 2 bases and the J gene lost 0 bases, with 7 bases spanning the gap. Germline loops: CDR1 GTSNPN, CDR2 SVGIG (reference sequence). The CDR3 region is CAWSRDLNTEAFF. The CDR3 DNA sequence: TGTGCCTGGAGTCGGGACTTGAACACTGAAGCTTTCTTT.

The table lists this clone with a few counts. The chain is built from TRBV19 and TRBJ2-1; 7 nucleotides line up with TRBD2. There are 14 residues in the CDR3. CDR1 LNHDA and CDR2 SQIVND come from the germline V gene (reference sequence). V trimming: 1 base; J trimming: 6 bases; junction bases outside the gene matches: 3. In DNA form, the CDR3 reads TGTGCCAGTAGTATAGGGACTAGGAGCAATGAGCAGTTCTTC. It is translated as CASSIGTRSNEQFF. Filled out from reference TRBV19 and TRBJ2-1, the complete variable domain reads DGGITQSPKYLFRKEGQNVTLSCEQNLNHDAMYWYRQDPGQGLRLIYYSQIVNDFQKGDIAEGYSVSREKKESFPLTVTSAQKNPTAFYLCASSIGTRSNEQFFGPGTRLTVL.

V is TRBV4-2 and J is TRBJ2-2, with 7 bases that match TRBD2. The CDR3 has 18 residues. Germline V gene sequence: CDR1 LGHNA, CDR2 YNFKEQ. Trimming took 1 base from V and 4 from J; bases not matched to a gene: 12. CDR3 in amino acids: CASSQAASGNSVTGELFF. For the CDR3, the DNA is TGTGCCAGCAGCCAAGCGGCGAGCGGGAACTCGGTCACCGGGGAGCTGTTTTTT.

The J gene is TRBJ2-5, the V gene TRBV5-6, with 8 bases fitting TRBD2. V gave up 5 bases and J gave up 5 bases; unmatched junction bases: 11. This CDR3 spans 15 amino acids. The V gene's germline CDR1 is SGHDT and CDR2 YYEEEE. The CDR3 is CASSSPGLERETQYF. Here the CDR3 DNA reads TGTGCCAGCAGTTCCCCGGGACTAGAACGGGAGACCCAGTACTTC. Full variable domain (remainder filled in from reference TRBV5-6 and TRBJ2-5): DAGVTQSPTHLIKTRGQQVTLRCSPKSGHDTVSWYQQALGQGPQFIFQYYEEEERQRGNFPDRFSGHQFPNYSSELNVNALLLGDSALYLCASSSPGLERETQYFGPGTRLLVL.

V gene TRBV19 combines with J gene TRBJ1-5; maybe TRBD1 (6 bases). CDR1 and CDR2 from the germline V gene are LNHDA and SQIVND (reference sequence). V gave up 1 base and J gave up 6 bases, with 10 bases separating them. The CDR3 length is 14 residues. This chain's CDR3 is CASSIGWGRQPQHF. The CDR3 DNA follows: TGTGCCAGTAGTATAGGCTGGGGGCGTCAGCCCCAGCATTTT.

The V and J genes are TRBV28 and TRBJ2-1; the match to TRBD2 covers 9 bases. Germline trimming cut 5 bases from V and 5 bases from J; bases unmatched to any gene: 10. The CDR3 is made up of 16 amino acids. Germline lookup yields CDR1 MDHEN and CDR2 SYDVKM. CDR3 region: CASSPVPSGTHNEQFF. As DNA, the CDR3 is TGTGCCAGCAGTCCTGTCCCTAGCGGGACCCACAATGAGCAGTTCTTC.